The next 17 T cell receptor beta chains were all read from a single sample in a study of T-cell reconstitution after alpha-beta-depleted transplantation in children. As it was prepared, the TCRbeta library received unique molecular identifiers. TCRdb re-derived calls from the PCR reads in MiXCR, one entry per CDR3 protein. The sample carries about 610,000 distinct CDR3 sequences, over 9.5% recorded once. The sample in question was PBMCs from the stem cell graft donor, obtained from the stem cell graft. These receptors all stem from a human donor who donated a stem cell graft to a child with acute myeloid leukemia.

This clonotype was observed many times. The rearrangement links TRBV4-3 to TRBJ2-1; D gene unclear. The V end lost 0 bases, the J end lost 7 bases, and 7 bases lay between the germline ends. CDR1 is LGHNA and CDR2 is YSLEER in the germline V gene. The CDR3 runs to 13 residues. The CDR3 sequence is CASSQDYGNEQFF. CDR3 nucleotide sequence: TGCGCCAGCAGCCAAGATTATGGGAATGAGCAGTTCTTC.

This rearrangement joins TRBV7-9 to TRBJ1-4; 7 bases fit TRBD1. The germline gives CDR1 SEHNR, CDR2 FQNEAQ (reference sequence). This CDR3 region has 16 residues. V lost 5 bases and J lost 2; bases outside the gene matches: 8. The CDR3 DNA sequence: TGTGCCAGCAGCCCACAACGCAGGGGGACTAATGAAAAACTGTTTTTT. Protein sequence: CASSPQRRGTNEKLFF.

The sample holds many counts of this clonotype. The chain employs TRBV11-1 and TRBJ2-1, with TRBD1 identical over 9 bases. This CDR3 comprises 15 residues. The V and J ends lost 4 bases and 4 bases, in that order; junction bases with no gene match: 5. Germline CDR1 and CDR2: SGHAT and FQDESV (reference sequence). The CDR3 bases are TGTGCCAGCAGCTCAAACAGGGGGCTTTACAATGAGCAGTTCTTC. Amino acids: CASSSNRGLYNEQFF.

This clonotype showed up just a few times. DNA of the CDR3: TGTGCCAGCAGTTCCAGGATAGCAGATACGCAGTATTTT. The encoded protein is CASSSRIADTQYF. The chain combines TRBV12-3 or TRBV12-4 with TRBJ2-3; D unresolved. CDR3 length: 13 amino acids. The ends were cut back, 4 bases at V and 4 bases at J, with 9 bases in the middle.

The V and J genes are TRBV20-1 and TRBJ2-7, with 15 nucleotides matching TRBD2. The CDR3 runs to 17 residues. The V segment lost 3 bases and the J segment 8 bases; nucleotides outside the gene matches: 14. The germline gives CDR1 DFQATT, CDR2 SNEGSKA (reference sequence). The CDR3 sequence is CSASILGTSGRHVKQYF. The CDR3 DNA is TGCAGTGCTAGTATTCTCGGGACTAGCGGGAGGCACGTAAAGCAGTACTTC.

The chain joins TRBV19 to TRBJ2-1; 10 nucleotides agree with TRBD2. Trimming took 9 bases from V and 8 from J; bases not matched to a gene: 13. Germline-derived CDR1 and CDR2 are LNHDA and SQIVND (reference sequence). The CDR3 covers 15 residues. CDR3 in amino acids: CASRLSSSGSYEQFF. In DNA, the CDR3 is TGTGCCAGCAGATTATCTTCTAGCGGGAGTTATGAGCAGTTCTTC.

This clonotype was recorded a few times. The chain carries TRBV7-9 and TRBJ1-2, with 8 bases matching TRBD1. Germline V CDR1 and CDR2: SEHNR, FQNEAQ (reference sequence). This CDR3 is 14 amino acids long. The junction had 9 bases not matched to a gene; V was cut back by 8 bases and J by 4 bases. CDR3 in DNA: TGTGCCAGCTCCCCAGGGGGCGAACCCTATGGCTACACCTTC. Encoded protein: CASSPGGEPYGYTF.

This chain connects TRBV27 to TRBJ2-5; no clear D. Germline values: CDR1 MNHEY, CDR2 SMNVEV (reference sequence). This CDR3 spans 13 amino acids. V was trimmed by 0 bases and J by 6 bases, leaving 8 bases between them. The CDR3 loop is CASSLSAQQTQYF. The CDR3 nucleotides read TGTGCCAGCAGTTTATCGGCCCAGCAGACCCAGTACTTC.

The rearrangement joins TRBV5-1 to TRBJ1-1, with D possibly TRBD1 on 6 matching bases. Trimming removed 3 bases from V and 3 bases from J, with 15 bases in between. Germline V gene data show CDR1 as SGHRS and CDR2 as YFSETQ. The CDR3 has 15 residues. The CDR3 region is CASSSTGPGDTEAFF. CDR3 DNA sequence: TGCGCCAGCAGCTCCACAGGGCCGGGGGACACTGAAGCTTTCTTT.

This clonotype was detected a few times. This chain uses TRBV7-8 with TRBJ2-1; 12 bases are shared with TRBD2. The CDR3 extends over 20 amino acids. In germline, CDR1 is SGHVS, CDR2 FQNEAQ. The trim removed 7 bases at V and 0 bases at J, leaving 16 bases unmatched. The CDR3, as DNA: TGTGCCAGCACCCCCCGGCTCGGACTAGCGGGGATAGGCTCCTACAATGAGCAGTTCTTC. It codes for CASTPRLGLAGIGSYNEQFF.

V gene TRBV12-3 or TRBV12-4 combines with J gene TRBJ1-2; 7 nucleotides match TRBD1. The CDR3 totals 13 residues. J was trimmed by 3 bases and V by 5 bases; bases with no gene match: 3. CDR3 in DNA: TGTGCCAGCAGTGTTCAGGGGGACTATGGCTACACCTTC. This gives the protein CASSVQGDYGYTF.

This clonotype was counted many times. CDR3 sequence (DNA): TGCAGTGCTAGAGATGCACGATCGGGAAGGGAGCAGTTCTTC. This translates into CSARDARSGREQFF. The V and J genes are TRBV20-1 and TRBJ2-1, with D possibly matching TRBD2 (5 bases). CDR3 length: 14 amino acids. Trimming cost V 0 bases and J 10 bases, with 16 bases left between them. Per the germline V gene, CDR1 is DFQATT and CDR2 is SNEGSKA (reference sequence).

This clonotype has at least ten counts. The chain employs TRBV4-3 and TRBJ2-1; tentatively, D is TRBD2 (6 bases). Germline values: CDR1 LGHNA, CDR2 YSLEER. CDR3 size: 16 residues. Trimming left V 2 bases short and J 7 bases short, with 18 bases between. CDR3 in DNA: TGCGCCAGCAGCCAACCGGGGGTAGGGAGTAAGAATGAGCAGTTCTTC. Amino acid sequence: CASSQPGVGSKNEQFF.

This clonotype was picked up a small number of times. V gene TRBV6-1 combines with J gene TRBJ1-1, with 7 bases aligning to TRBD1. From germline, CDR1 is MNHNS and CDR2 SASEGT. V dropped 6 bases and J dropped 11; count of bases not matched to a gene: 12. This CDR3 has 13 amino acids. This CDR3 reads CASRQIRGGEAFF. CDR3 nucleotides: TGTGCCAGCAGACAAATTCGAGGGGGCGAGGCTTTCTTT.

V gene TRBV5-1 combines with J gene TRBJ2-7, with 8 bases identical to TRBD1. Unmatched junction bases numbered 11, after V lost 4 bases and J lost 8 bases. Germline V gene lookup returns CDR1 SGHRS and CDR2 YFSETQ. This CDR3 has 14 residues. DNA for the CDR3: TGCGCCAGCAGCCCCGGAAGGGGACAGGCCCAGCAGTACTTC. It translates to CASSPGRGQAQQYF.

This clonotype was found a few times. The V and J genes are TRBV14 and TRBJ2-7; tentatively, D is TRBD1 (6 bases). From germline, CDR1 is SGHDN and CDR2 FVKESK. This CDR3 has 13 residues. Trimming pared 7 bases from V and 7 bases from J, leaving 17 bases between. CDR3 loop: CASNTGTAWEQYF. CDR3 DNA: TGTGCCAGCAACACAGGGACGGCCTGGGAGCAGTACTTC.

This clonotype came up many times. V gene TRBV28 combines with J gene TRBJ1-3; D call uncertain. Trimming removed 8 bases from V and 0 bases from J, with 17 bases in between. Germline lookup yields CDR1 MDHEN and CDR2 SYDVKM. The CDR3 runs to 16 residues. The CDR3 sequence is CASWGGGSPSGNTIYF. The CDR3, as DNA: TGTGCCAGCTGGGGTGGTGGCAGCCCCTCTGGAAACACCATATATTTT.